This TCR beta chain originates from a study of blood T cell repertoires in COVID-19. The overall study: The United States, Italy and Spain were the sources of the acute and convalescent COVID-19 samples.

The germline V gene has CDR1 SGHTA and CDR2 FQGNSA. There are 14 residues in the CDR3. With 1 base removed from V and 3 bases from J, the gap between germline ends came to 10 bases. Of note for this clone: The same CDR3 also results from other DNA sequences found in this sample.

Produced via immunoSEQ multiplex PCR; TCRdb's table is partial and in-frame only. The sample contains about 80,000 clones, around 89% of which appear only once. The sample consisted of peripheral blood. This sequence originates from a woman older than 75 with acute or convalescent COVID-19. J is TRBJ2-7 and V is TRBV7-2, with D tentatively TRBD1 (6 bases). The CDR3, as DNA: TGTGCCAGCAGCTTAGGACAGGCCCGCTACGAGCAGTACTTC. The encoded protein is CASSLGQARYEQYF.